The following is a T cell receptor (beta chain) sequence with its context. This clonotype appeared a single time. It has no known antigen specificity. Base qualities are not recorded, but no much larger clone differs from it by a single base. One read is thin evidence. These data originate in a study of T-cell memory formation after mild COVID-19 (dated by TCRdb to 2020 to 2023). In terms of the full investigation: Most TCR sequence clusters were specific to one of the two donors. In two donors, T-cell clones that expanded and contracted after mild COVID-19 were tracked by sequencing TCRalpha and TCRbeta repertoires over time. Two young, previously healthy adult volunteers, one female and one male, were included in the cohort.

Ficoll-Paque density gradient centrifugation was the method used to isolate PBMCs. Including cysteine and phenylalanine, the CDR3 has 15 amino acids. CDR3 DNA only is kept here, 45 bases in frame from base 1. The junction shows trimming of 0 bases on V and 1 base on J, plus 9 bases between the germline ends. The germline V gene encodes CDR1 MNHNY and CDR2 SVGAGI (reference sequence). The data were produced on an Illumina NovaSeq 6000. cDNA libraries for TCRalpha and TCRbeta were prepared by 5'RACE using constant-segment primers, with sample barcodes and unique molecular identifiers added. RNA was extracted from every sample with Trizol reagent. The libraries were amplified in two PCR steps, and the second step added a second sample barcode and Illumina TruSeq adapters. Sequencing of libraries was performed on an Illumina NovaSeq with 2 x 150 bp paired-end reads. In the authors' own workflow: With migec v1.2.7, reads were demultiplexed and then collapsed into UMI-guided consensus sequences. Using mixcr v2.1.11, UMI consensuses were aligned to TRA and TRB V and J templates and then assembled into clonotypes. A clonotype was counted as expanded or contracted only when both edgeR and NoisET called the clonotype significant, with the noise models trained on biological replicates. For edgeR calls, a false discovery rate-adjusted p below 0.01 and a log2 fold-change threshold of 1 were applied. As an exploratory analysis of dynamics, PCA with hierarchical clustering was applied to max-normalized trajectories of the 1000 most abundant clonotypes. Separately sequenced CD4+ and CD8+ repertoires were used to assign a CD4 or CD8 phenotype to each responding clone. Starting from the raw public reads, TCRdb applied fastp trimming at Q25, assembled clones with MiXCR and retained in-frame beta chains. Under each unique CDR3 protein, matching rows form one entry showing the most common genes and DNA. The authors' filters were not applied to this entry. The sample has about 150,000 distinct CDR3 sequences on record, more than 12% of them singletons. The ten largest clones take up over 12% of the sample.

The paper's findings and limits, for the study overall: SARS-CoV-2 specificity was not confirmed for the second-wave clones peaking on day 37. Some responding clones were found in pre-infection memory, which suggests that pre-existing cross-reactive memory T cells took part in the SARS-CoV-2 response. The study included only a couple of mild cases, and larger cohorts that include severe cases with pre-infection samples were judged to be necessary. Contracting CD4+ clones were found mainly in CM and EM memory subsets, while CD8+ clones were enriched in EMRA. From day 15 to 85, contracting clones showed balanced CD4/CD8 phenotypes, whereas a second wave of clones that expanded from day 15 to 37 leaned towards CD4+.

The receptor chain draws on TRBV6-6 and TRBJ1-2; the D gene cannot be resolved reliably. Sequencing was done on a sample of PBMCs or a T cell subset sorted from them (not recorded which). The receptor comes from an adult woman who had mild COVID-19 (a few samples of this study predate the infection). The sample titles of this study are shuffled in the database, so cell type and time point are left out; the donor was told from shared clones. The CDR3 reads CASSYSSAGNYGYTF. The DNA sequence is as follows: TGTGCCAGCAGTTACTCATCAGCGGGTAACTATGGCTACACCTTC.